The entry that follows covers one TCR beta chain sequence. These data belong to a study of T cell responses to AZD1222 COVID-19 vaccine. Here immunoSEQ multiplex PCR was the method, and the copy in TCRdb shows in-frame clones only, minus some. The repertoire has approximately 190,000 clones, under 95% of them found once; the top ten carry 0.99%. From germline, CDR1 is KGHSH and CDR2 LQKENI. CDR3 length equals 15 residues. Trimming removed 6 bases from V and 4 bases from J; junction bases left unmatched: 5. The receptor comes from an adult in good health. The chain carries TRBV18 and TRBJ1-5; 11 nucleotides align to TRBD1. The sequencing used peripheral blood, collected on day 0 of AZD1222 vaccination. CDR3 coding DNA: TGTGCCAGCTCCTGGGGGACAGGGGGAAATCAGCCCCAGCATTTT. This encodes CASSWGTGGNQPQHF.